This passage covers 28 T cell receptor beta chains from one sample sequenced in a study of T-cell memory formation after mild COVID-19. In TCRdb, the 5' RACE reads were re-called with MiXCR into one record per CDR3 protein. The sample records 450,000 to 650,000 distinct CDR3 sequences, 15% to 20% being singletons. Sequenced material: PBMCs or a T cell subset sorted from them (not recorded which). The receptors here all came from an adult woman who had mild COVID-19 (a few samples of this study predate the infection). Cell type and time point are not known.

This clonotype was counted once. This sequence joins TRBV7-2 and TRBJ1-5; D call uncertain. Germline CDR1 is SGHTA and CDR2 is FQGNSA. The CDR3 loop spans 14 amino acids. V lost 2 bases and J lost 4, with 9 bases in between. The CDR3 DNA reads as TGTGCCAGCAGCTTATCTTGGCTAAATCAGCCCCAGCATTTT. This encodes CASSLSWLNQPQHF.

The chain links TRBV9 to TRBJ2-7, with D possibly TRBD1 on 5 matching bases. V lost 0 bases and J lost 3, with 16 bases in between. The CDR3 is 16 residues long. Germline values: CDR1 SGDLS, CDR2 YYNGEE. The CDR3 loop is CASSVGVGQGNYEQYF. The CDR3 coding sequence is TGTGCCAGCAGCGTAGGGGTTGGGCAGGGAAACTACGAGCAGTACTTC.

This clonotype showed up just a few times. V and J are TRBV12-3 or TRBV12-4 and TRBJ1-1, with D uncertain. Trimming took off 5 bases at V and 4 bases at J, with 11 bases between the two ends. This CDR3 has 13 residues. The DNA of the CDR3 is TGTGCCAGCAGTCTGAGGACCAGCACTGAAGCTTTCTTT. Its translation: CASSLRTSTEAFF.

This sequence joins TRBV2 and TRBJ2-5, with 13 bases identical to TRBD2. V lost 7 bases, J lost 9 bases, and 14 bases stayed unmatched. The CDR3 spans 16 residues. Germline V gene data show CDR1 as SNHLY and CDR2 as FYNNEI. CDR3 DNA sequence: TGTGCCAGCACCCTCGGGACTAGCGGGAAATATGGGTCCCAGTACTTC. Encoded protein: CASTLGTSGKYGSQYF.

This clonotype appeared a few times. The chain links TRBV7-9 to TRBJ2-7; weak D call: TRBD2 (6 bases). Germline values: CDR1 SEHNR, CDR2 FQNEAQ (reference sequence). Deletions cut 4 bases from V and 0 bases from J, with 7 bases between. This CDR3 contains 13 residues. In DNA, the CDR3 is TGTGCCAGCAGCTCGGGACTCTCCTACGAGCAGTACTTC. Translating it yields CASSSGLSYEQYF.

This clonotype was counted a few times. The V call is TRBV2, the J call TRBJ2-5, with D possibly being TRBD1 (6 bases). The V and J ends lost 0 bases and 5 bases respectively, with 16 bases between them. The CDR3 is 16 residues long. Germline loops: CDR1 SNHLY, CDR2 FYNNEI. Written as DNA, the CDR3 is TGTGCCAGCAGTGAAGCGAGGACAGTTATGGGGGAGACCCAGTACTTC. The encoded protein is CASSEARTVMGETQYF.

This rearrangement joins TRBV5-1 to TRBJ2-1; D possibly corresponds to TRBD2 (5 bases). The CDR3 loop spans 16 amino acids. Trimming removed 0 bases from V and 0 bases from J, with 10 bases in between. Germline V lookup: CDR1 SGHRS, CDR2 YFSETQ. The CDR3 bases are TGCGCCAGCAGCTTGGAAAGCGGCGCCTCCTACAATGAGCAGTTCTTC. This translates into CASSLESGASYNEQFF.

The chain uses TRBV7-3 and TRBJ1-2; D is uncertain. This CDR3 is built from 14 residues. The germline V gene encodes CDR1 SGHTA and CDR2 FQGTGA. V lost 0 bases to trimming and J lost 11 bases, with 16 bases between them. The CDR3, as DNA: TGTGCCAGCAGCTTAACCGGGGATGAAGTAGGATACACCTTC. Translation: CASSLTGDEVGYTF.

This chain joins TRBV10-3 and TRBJ2-5; D assignment may be TRBD1 or TRBD2 (6 bases each). Trimming took 4 bases from V and 4 from J, leaving 13 bases between them. The CDR3 is made up of 14 amino acids. Germline CDR1 reads ENHRY; CDR2 reads SYGVKD. DNA of the CDR3: TGTGCCATCAGTGGTCAACAGGGAGGAGAGACCCAGTACTTC. It is translated as CAISGQQGGETQYF.

This clonotype was picked up a small number of times. The CDR3 DNA is TGTGCCAGCAGTCCTGAGGGGGCGCGAAGCACTGAAGCTTTCTTT. This encodes CASSPEGARSTEAFF. The rearrangement uses TRBV12-3 or TRBV12-4 and TRBJ1-1; 7 bases line up with TRBD1. The CDR3 has 15 amino acids. After removal of 5 bases from V and 4 bases from J, the junction contained 10 bases not matched to a gene.

The chain carries TRBV11-2 and TRBJ2-7; D remains ambiguous. Trimming removed 0 bases from V and 4 bases from J, with 13 bases in between. Germline CDR1 SGHAT, CDR2 FQNNGV. The CDR3 has 15 amino acids. The CDR3 is CASSLEWAVAYEQYF. CDR3 DNA: TGTGCCAGCAGCTTAGAGTGGGCCGTGGCGTACGAGCAGTACTTC.

The chain recombines TRBV4-2 with TRBJ2-5; 7 bases are a match to TRBD2. The J segment lost 2 bases and the V segment lost 0 bases, leaving 3 bases of the junction unmatched. Germline CDR1 reads LGHNA; CDR2 reads YNFKEQ. The CDR3 runs 15 residues. The CDR3 loop is CASSQEAGRQETQYF. As DNA, the CDR3 is TGTGCCAGCAGCCAAGAAGCGGGAAGACAAGAGACCCAGTACTTC.

This clonotype came up a few times. This rearrangement joins TRBV18 to TRBJ2-7; TRBD1 matches 8 bases. After removal of 3 bases from V and 4 bases from J, the junction contained 5 bases not matched to a gene. The CDR3 is made up of 14 amino acids. Germline CDR1 reads KGHSH; CDR2 reads LQKENI. CDR3 coding DNA: TGTGCCAGCTCACCGCGGGACAGGCGGTACGAGCAGTACTTC. Its protein product is CASSPRDRRYEQYF. Combining the CDR3 with reference TRBV18 and TRBJ2-7 gives the whole variable domain NAGVMQNPRHLVRRRGQEARLRCSPMKGHSHVYWYRQLPEEGLKFMVYLQKENIIDESGMPKERFSAEFPKEGPSILRIQQVVRGDSAAYFCASSPRDRRYEQYFGPGTRLTVT.

V usage is TRBV20-1 and J usage is TRBJ1-4; a possible D gene is TRBD1 (6 bases). The V end lost 6 bases, the J end lost 13 bases, and 27 bases lay between the germline ends. The CDR3 covers 15 residues. In germline, CDR1 is DFQATT, CDR2 SNEGSKA (reference sequence). CDR3 nucleotides: TGCAGTGCCCAAAATCGGGGAGCCAGGGGAAAGGGACTGTTTTTT. Translation: CSAQNRGARGKGLFF.

This clonotype turned up a few times. The chain joins TRBV14 to TRBJ2-1; 7 nucleotides agree with TRBD2. V shed 3 bases and J 4 bases; nucleotides not matched to a gene: 3. The CDR3 covers 14 residues. CDR1 and CDR2 (germline): SGHDN, FVKESK. The CDR3 region has the DNA TGTGCCAGCAGCCAGGCGGGAGTATACAATGAGCAGTTCTTC. This encodes CASSQAGVYNEQFF.

V usage is TRBV12-3 or TRBV12-4 and J usage is TRBJ2-7, with a possible D match to TRBD1 (5 bases). This CDR3 has 14 residues. V lost 1 base, J lost 2 bases, and 9 bases lay in between. The DNA for the CDR3 is TGTGCCAGCAGTTTAGTGGGCAGGGCCTACGAGCAGTACTTC. Protein sequence: CASSLVGRAYEQYF.

Only a few counts were recorded for this clonotype. The V call is TRBV5-1, the J call TRBJ2-1; 8 nucleotides match TRBD1. The CDR3 consists of 15 residues. Germline V gives CDR1 SGHRS, CDR2 YFSETQ. V lost 4 bases to trimming and J lost 10 bases; unmatched junction nucleotides: 13. The CDR3 DNA reads as TGCGCCAGCAGCCTCGGACAGGGCTCCGGAGAGGAGCAGTTCTTC. Protein product: CASSLGQGSGEEQFF. Full variable domain (remainder filled in from reference TRBV5-1 and TRBJ2-1): KAGVTQTPRYLIKTRGQQVTLSCSPISGHRSVSWYQQTPGQGLQFLFEYFSETQRNKGNFPGRFSGRQFSNSRSEMNVSTLELGDSALYLCASSLGQGSGEEQFFGPGTRLTVL.

The V and J genes are TRBV12-5 and TRBJ1-1; D unclear. V lost 5 bases and J lost 3, with 4 bases in between. Germline V gene sequence: CDR1 LGHNT, CDR2 FRNRAP. The CDR3 sequence is 11 residues long. CDR3 nucleotides: TGTGCTAGTGGTGGGGACACTGAAGCTTTCTTT. As protein: CASGGDTEAFF.

This clonotype was counted only a few times. The chain combines TRBV2 with TRBJ2-7; D gene unclear. The CDR3 covers 12 residues. V was trimmed by 6 bases and J by 6 bases, leaving 12 bases between them. Germline CDR1 reads SNHLY; CDR2 reads FYNNEI. CDR3 residues: CASRVVRLEQYF. As DNA, the CDR3 is TGTGCCAGCAGGGTGGTCAGGCTCGAGCAGTACTTC.

In its sample, this clonotype was seen many times. The chain uses TRBV7-8 and TRBJ2-1, with TRBD2 identical over 8 bases. Unmatched junction bases numbered 9, after V lost 4 bases and J lost 7 bases. The V gene's germline CDR1 is SGHVS and CDR2 FQNEAQ. This CDR3 region has 15 residues. CDR3 DNA sequence: TGTGCCAGCAGCTGGGATAGCGGGATAAGGAATGAGCAGTTCTTC. Encoded protein: CASSWDSGIRNEQFF.

There are a few counts of this clonotype. The rearrangement joins TRBV20-1 to TRBJ2-7; TRBD2 matches at 8 bases. The CDR3 is 15 residues long. V was clipped by 0 bases and J by 5 bases; unmatched bases: 9. CDR1 and CDR2 from the germline V gene are DFQATT and SNEGSKA (reference sequence). CDR3 sequence (DNA): TGCAGTGCTAGAGATCGGAGCGGGAGTTACAACGAGCAGTACTTC. As protein: CSARDRSGSYNEQYF.

The gene calls are TRBV19 and TRBJ2-2; 7 nucleotides line up with TRBD1. The CDR3 spans 15 residues. Germline values: CDR1 LNHDA, CDR2 SQIVND (reference sequence). V lost 7 bases to trimming and J lost 1 base; unmatched junction nucleotides: 6. The CDR3 here is CASKLGTVNTGELFF. The CDR3 DNA follows: TGTGCCAGTAAGCTCGGGACAGTGAACACCGGGGAGCTGTTTTTT.

This chain's CDR3 is CSARVAQTLQYF. The CDR3 DNA is TGCAGTGCTAGAGTTGCCCAGACCCTTCAGTACTTC. J is TRBJ2-4 and V is TRBV20-1; the D is unclear. Per germline, CDR1 DFQATT and CDR2 SNEGSKA (reference sequence). The CDR3 totals 12 residues. Deletions cut 1 base from V and 11 bases from J, with 12 bases between.

The chain is built from TRBV6-5 and TRBJ2-5; tentative D call: TRBD2 (5 bases). There are 11 residues in the CDR3. Germline V CDR1 and CDR2: MNHEY, SVGAGI. V lost 8 bases and J 5 bases, leaving 9 bases between the germline ends. CDR3 sequence reads: CASGSGETQYF. In DNA form, the CDR3 reads TGTGCCAGCGGCTCGGGGGAGACCCAGTACTTC.

This clonotype was counted ten times or more. V is TRBV5-1 and J is TRBJ2-3; D is tentatively TRBD1 or TRBD2 (5 bases each). This CDR3 contains 16 residues. Germline CDR1 reads SGHRS; CDR2 reads YFSETQ. Trimming removed 4 bases at V and 0 bases at J, with 15 bases between. CDR3 loop: CASSTLPGPSTDTQYF. The CDR3 nucleotides read TGCGCCAGCAGCACCTTACCGGGACCCAGCACAGATACGCAGTATTTT.

The rearrangement uses TRBV19 and TRBJ1-2; the D is unclear. The CDR3 extends over 18 amino acids. V was pared by 2 bases and J by 7 bases, with 26 bases between. CDR1 and CDR2 from the germline V gene are LNHDA and SQIVND (reference sequence). The CDR3 DNA is TGTGCCAGTAGTATATCTCCAATCTGGGGTGAATTCGCCTTTGGCTACACCTTC. Translation: CASSISPIWGEFAFGYTF.

There are a few counts of this clonotype. This chain connects TRBV7-9 to TRBJ2-3; no definite D call. The germline V and J ends were trimmed by 4 bases and 6 bases, with 8 bases remaining between them. Germline CDR1 and CDR2: SEHNR and FQNEAQ (reference sequence). This CDR3 has 12 amino acids. CDR3 sequence reads: CASSYGVDTQYF. The CDR3 DNA follows: TGTGCCAGCAGCTATGGTGTGGATACGCAGTATTTT.

This clonotype was counted many times. The chain has TRBV25-1 and TRBJ2-2; 10 nucleotides align to TRBD2. V lost 7 bases and J lost 5; bases outside the gene matches: 10. Germline CDR1 MGHDK, CDR2 SYGVNS. This CDR3 is 16 amino acids long. The CDR3 reads CASTPASGGATGELFF. The CDR3 nucleotides are TGTGCCAGCACCCCGGCAAGCGGGGGGGCGACCGGGGAGCTGTTTTTT.